A selection of T cell receptor beta chains follows, all from one sample in a study of blood T cell dynamics during melanoma immunotherapy. Profiling relied on immunoSEQ multiplex PCR, and the TCRdb table lists in-frame clones only, not all of them. The table records fewer than 15,000 clones, 86% of them present only once. Specimen: blood, collected from a patient treated with checkpoint blockade. These receptors were taken from a human donor with melanoma. The CDR3 runs from the conserved cysteine through the conserved F or W. D genes are given only for firm matches. Clone size is given for some rows only: seen once, a few or many times, or a class if the clone is expanded.

>13|TRBJ2-7|NA|NA|TRBV7-2
TGTGCCAGCAGCTTAGTGGACAGCTACGAGCAGTACTTC
CASSLVDSYEQYF
>12|TRBJ2-1|NA|NA|TRBV28
TGTGCCAGCAGCCAGAGGAGGGATGAGCAGTTCTTC
CASSQRRDEQFF
>19|TRBJ2-3|TRBD1|NA|TRBV13
TGTGCCAGCAGCTCTCTGAACCCCGGACAGGGTTTGAGCACAGATACGCAGTATTTT
CASSSLNPGQGLSTDTQYF
>15|TRBJ2-2|NA|NA|TRBV5-8
TGTGCCAGCACCCGAGGGTTGTTTACCACCGGGGAGCTGTTTTTT
CASTRGLFTTGELFF
>15|TRBJ2-1|NA|NA|TRBV25-1
TGTGCCAGCAGTGAAAGGGCAGGCTCCTACAATGAGCAGTTCTTC
CASSERAGSYNEQFF
>14|TRBJ1-1|TRBD1|once|TRBV29-1
TGCAGCGTTGCGGTGGGACAGGGGCACACTGAAGCTTTCTTT
CSVAVGQGHTEAFF
>14|TRBJ2-5|TRBD1|NA|TRBV6-5
TGTGCCAGCAGCAGACAGGGGGCCGATGGGACCCAGTACTTC
CASSRQGADGTQYF
>13|TRBJ2-7|NA|NA|TRBV5-1
TGCGCCAGCAGCCAGACTGGTCTGGACGAGCAGTACTTC
CASSQTGLDEQYF
>14|TRBJ1-6|TRBD1|NA|TRBV5-6
TGTGCCAGCAGCTGGGGACAGGGGGGTTCACCCCTCCACTTT
CASSWGQGGSPLHF
>13|TRBJ1-2|TRBD1|NA|TRBV30
TGTGCCTGGAGGACCGACAGGGGTGGAGGCTACACCTTC
CAWRTDRGGGYTF
>17|TRBJ2-5|TRBD2|NA|TRBV6-1
TGTGCCAGCAGTGAAGGGTTGTTAGCGGGCAGGCGAGAGACCCAGTACTTC
CASSEGLLAGRRETQYF
>15|TRBJ2-1|NA|NA|TRBV7-6
TGTGCCAGCAGCAAGGGGACTGGCGGCCACAATGAGCAGTTCTTC
CASSKGTGGHNEQFF
>17|TRBJ2-3|TRBD2|NA|TRBV5-1
TGCGCCAGCAGCCCGCCCGGGACTAGCGGGGACACAGATACGCAGTATTTT
CASSPPGTSGDTDTQYF
>12|TRBJ1-5|NA|once|TRBV5-4
TGTGCCAGCAGCTGGGGGGGTCAGCCCCAGCATTTT
CASSWGGQPQHF
>18|TRBJ2-2|TRBD1|NA|TRBV19
TGTGCCAGTACAAGGAGGGTCTGGGGACAGGGCGACACCGGGGAGCTGTTTTTT
CASTRRVWGQGDTGELFF
>14|TRBJ1-4|NA|NA|TRBV18
TGTGCCAGCTCACTAGGGACACCCGGCGGAAAACTGTTTTTT
CASSLGTPGGKLFF
>14|TRBJ2-1|TRBD1|NA|TRBV15
TGTGCCACCCACGGGACAGGAGAGTACAATGAGCAGTTCTTC
CATHGTGEYNEQFF
>13|TRBJ1-2|TRBD1|NA|TRBV27
TGTGCCAGCGCGGGACAGCTTGGAGGTGGCTACACCTTC
CASAGQLGGGYTF
>19|TRBJ2-2|TRBD1|NA|TRBV12-5
TGTGCTAGTGGTTTCGGACTTGGGACCGGGACAGGGGATCCCGGGGAGCTGTTTTTT
CASGFGLGTGTGDPGELFF
>15|TRBJ2-1|TRBD1|NA|TRBV25-1
TGTGCCAGCATCGGAGCCGGGACAGGGAAAGATGAGCAGTTCTTC
CASIGAGTGKDEQFF
>13|TRBJ2-7|TRBD1|NA|TRBV28
TGTGCCAGCAGGAGGGACAGACTCTACGAGCAGTACTTC
CASRRDRLYEQYF
>14|TRBJ2-1|NA|NA|TRBV7-9
TGTGCCAGCACCTACGCGGGCAGCAACAATGAGCAGTTCTTC
CASTYAGSNNEQFF
>11|TRBJ2-5|NA|NA|TRBV7-2
TGTGCCAGCAGCATACAAGAGACCCAGTACTTC
CASSIQETQYF
>18|TRBJ2-2|TRBD2|NA|TRBV9
TGTGCCAGCAGCGGTCCGGGACTAGCGGGAGGGGGCACCGGGGAGCTGTTTTTT
CASSGPGLAGGGTGELFF
>14|TRBJ1-1|NA|once|TRBV5-6
TGTGCCAGCAGCTTGGACAGGAGTAATACTGAAGCTTTCTTT
CASSLDRSNTEAFF
>15|TRBJ1-6|TRBD1|NA|TRBV19
TGTGCCAGTAGTATGGGACAGGTTTATAATTCACCCCTCCACTTT
CASSMGQVYNSPLHF
>17|TRBJ2-7|NA|NA|TRBV5-4
TGTGCCAGCAGCACCTGGAAACGGGCAAGGGGGTCCTACGAGCAGTACTTC
CASSTWKRARGSYEQYF
>16|TRBJ1-5|TRBD1|NA|TRBV25-1
TGTGCCAGCAGTGATCCCTGGGACAGTAGCAATCAGCCCCAGCATTTT
CASSDPWDSSNQPQHF
>14|TRBJ1-2|TRBD1|NA|TRBV5-6
TGTGCCAGCAGCCGGGACAGGAACGACTATGGCTACACCTTC
CASSRDRNDYGYTF
>11|TRBJ2-5|NA|NA|TRBV18
TGTGCCAGCTCCCGGGAAGAGACCCAGTACTTC
CASSREETQYF
>15|TRBJ2-1|TRBD2|NA|TRBV27
TGTGCCACTAAACGAGGGACTAGCGGGAGAAATGAGCAGTTCTTC
CATKRGTSGRNEQFF
>14|TRBJ1-2|TRBD1|few|TRBV7-9
TGTGCCAGCAGCTTTGAACAGGGGGCGAATGGCTACACCTTC
CASSFEQGANGYTF
>12|TRBJ1-5|NA|NA|TRBV2
TGTGCCAGCAGTGAACGTAATCAGCCCCAGCATTTT
CASSERNQPQHF
>14|TRBJ1-2|NA|few|TRBV18
TGTGCCAGCTCACCACTCCCAGGAAGCTATGGCTACACCTTC
CASSPLPGSYGYTF
>14|TRBJ1-1|NA|NA|TRBV28
TGTGCCAGCAGTCTCCGGGCCAGTGGACCTCGGGCTTTCTTT
CASSLRASGPRAFF
>15|TRBJ2-7|NA|NA|TRBV11-1
TGTGCCAGCAGCTTTCTCGGGGTAGGGGACTACGAGCAGTACTTC
CASSFLGVGDYEQYF
>15|TRBJ1-3|TRBD1|NA|TRBV18
TGTGCCAGCTCACCAGGGACAGGGACTGGAAACACCATATATTTT
CASSPGTGTGNTIYF
>14|TRBJ1-4|TRBD1|NA|TRBV11-2
TGTGCCAGCAGCCCGGGACAGCTTAATGAAAAACTGTTTTTT
CASSPGQLNEKLFF
>15|TRBJ2-2|TRBD2|few|TRBV6-5
TGTGCCAACGGACTAGCGGGAGAGGGCACCGGGGAGCTGTTTTTT
CANGLAGEGTGELFF
>14|TRBJ2-5|TRBD1|NA|TRBV2
TGTGCCAGCAGTGTACAGGGGGCTGGGCAGACCCAGTACTTC
CASSVQGAGQTQYF